This T cell receptor beta chain was recovered during a study of long-term antiretroviral therapy in people with HIV. The germline V and J ends were trimmed by 4 bases and 4 bases, with 16 bases remaining between them. CDR3 length: 15 amino acids. Germline CDR1 reads LNHDA; CDR2 reads SQIVND (reference sequence). The assay used was immunoSEQ (version v3.0), run at survey level. This table comes from immunoSEQ multiplex PCR, and its TCRdb copy is limited to in-frame clones, with some not included. The sample carries over 15,000 clones, roughly 95% recorded once. The sequencing used unsorted PBMCs, collected less than 13 years after starting antiretroviral therapy. The chain carries TRBV19 and TRBJ1-2; D is ambiguous. The TCR sequence derives from a man aged 25 to 40 with HIV. The CDR3, as DNA: TGTGCCAGTAGTACCGGCGGACGGTCGGCCTATGGCTACACCTTC. Residues: CASSTGGRSAYGYTF.